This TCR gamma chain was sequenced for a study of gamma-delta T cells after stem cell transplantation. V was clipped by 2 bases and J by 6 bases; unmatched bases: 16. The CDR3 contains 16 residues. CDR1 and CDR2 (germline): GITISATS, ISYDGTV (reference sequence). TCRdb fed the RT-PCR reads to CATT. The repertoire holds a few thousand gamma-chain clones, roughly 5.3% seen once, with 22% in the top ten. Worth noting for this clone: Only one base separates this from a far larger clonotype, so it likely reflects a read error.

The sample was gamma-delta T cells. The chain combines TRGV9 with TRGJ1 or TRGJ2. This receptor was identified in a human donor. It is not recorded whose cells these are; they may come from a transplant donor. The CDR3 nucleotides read TGTGCCTTGTGGGAGGCGCAATCTCCTCCAGGTTATAAGAAACTCTTT. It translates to CALWEAQSPPGYKKLF.